This T cell receptor beta chain was profiled in a study of graft-versus-host responses after intestinal transplantation (dated by TCRdb to 2020 to 2022). As for the study more broadly: Multivisceral, liver-intestinal, or isolated intestinal transplants were received by the recipients. Every recipient was given anti-thymocyte globulin induction, then maintenance tacrolimus and steroids for 2 to 3 years. Graft-versus-host and host-versus-graft alloreactive T cell clones were tracked in the graft, circulation and bone marrow after intestinal transplantation using bulk TCR-beta CDR3 sequencing. Alloreactive clones were identified by sequencing pre-transplant mixed lymphocyte reaction products and comparing them with unstimulated pre-transplant donor and recipient T cells. The cohort enrolled some 24 intestinal transplant recipients, one of whom was a retransplant, and a few patients without pretransplant specimens were excluded. Donor T cell macrochimerism was defined as a peak of at least 4% donor T cells among recipient peripheral blood mononuclear cells. Rather than going through the commercial service, samples from three later patients were sequenced in-house on an Illumina MiSeq and processed with MiXCR. Beyond this particular receptor, the publication reports: In patients with donor T cell macrochimerism, the allografts had high GvH to HvG T cell clonal ratios. GvH clones turned up in recipient bone marrow, with some appearing earlier in ileal mucosa or blood, a pattern consistent with an intestinal mucosal origin. Early after transplant, peak levels of circulating GvH clones were associated with declines in HvG clones. Conclusions were limited by the relatively low number and heterogeneity of intestinal transplant patients.

In the case of this clone: Its target antigen remains unknown. Base qualities are not provided; no much larger clone lies one nucleotide away.

The time point label, as the study defines it: cells obtained before transplantation from donor or recipient. CD3+CD4+ and CD3+CD8+ populations were FACS-sorted from unstimulated pre-transplant donor and recipient cells taken from spleen or lymph nodes. The library was prepared using the immunoSEQ multiplex PCR assay. For most patients, genomic DNA was isolated using the Qiagen DNeasy Blood and Tissue Kit and was shipped frozen to Adaptive Biotechnologies for TCR sequencing. For most patients, high-throughput TCR-beta CDR3 sequencing of genomic DNA was performed by Adaptive Biotechnologies. The study's processing was this. Adaptive's ImmunoSEQ software supplied the TCR sequencing data for roughly 17 patients, while MiXCR and VDJtools were used to process three other patients. To correct CD4 versus CD8 sorting errors, sequences present in both subsets at a frequency ratio below 5:1 were removed. Because the origin of CDR3 nucleotide sequences shared between donor and recipient could not be assigned, those sequences were removed. To count as alloreactive, a clone needed at least 2-fold expansion over unstimulated cells and a minimum CFSE-low frequency of 0.002% (template counts) or 0.001% (read counts). Mappable clones were those detected in sequenced pre-transplant spleen, lymph node, or MLR CFSE-low populations of the donor or recipient. The cumulative frequency of alloreactive clones was calculated as a percentage of all sequences, weighted by copy number. Drawn from immuneACCESS, this table holds only the in-frame rearrangements with V and J called that TCRdb kept. Clones are partly lost; checked studies trace under half to an unresolved V gene and leave the rest unexplained. The DNA gave D and trimming, while V, J and clone size come from that table. For this sample the table gives 90,000 to 150,000 clones, of which approximately 96% were detected only once. The ten biggest clones cover under 3.5% of the sample.

The sequences come from unstimulated CD8+ T cells sorted from spleen or lymph node cells, collected before intestinal transplant. The clonotype was recovered from a human donor who received an intestinal transplant.

The CDR3 in this case is CAISESNGDTQYF. The nucleotide sequence is given as TGTGCCATCAGTGAGTCGAATGGCGATACGCAGTATTTT. The chain uses TRBV10-3 and TRBJ2-3; the D gene cannot be named for sure. Based on the germline V gene, the CDR1 and CDR2 sequences are ENHRY and SYGVKD. The junction shows trimming of 0 bases on V and 6 bases on J, plus 7 bases between the germline ends. Spanning cysteine to phenylalanine, the CDR3 consists of 13 amino acids. Solely the CDR3 DNA is kept, with 39 bases framed from the first base.